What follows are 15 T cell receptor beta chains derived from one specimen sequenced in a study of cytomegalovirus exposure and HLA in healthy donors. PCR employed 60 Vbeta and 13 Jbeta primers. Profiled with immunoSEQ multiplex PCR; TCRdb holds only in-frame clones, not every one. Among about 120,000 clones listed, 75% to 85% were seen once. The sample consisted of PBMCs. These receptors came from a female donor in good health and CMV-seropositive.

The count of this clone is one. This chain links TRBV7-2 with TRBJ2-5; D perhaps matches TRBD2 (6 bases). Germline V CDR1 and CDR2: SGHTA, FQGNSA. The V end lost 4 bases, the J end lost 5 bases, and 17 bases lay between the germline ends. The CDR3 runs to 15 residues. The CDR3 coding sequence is TGTGCCAGCAGCTCGCGGGACGTCCCTCAGGAGACCCAGTACTTC. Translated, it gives CASSSRDVPQETQYF.

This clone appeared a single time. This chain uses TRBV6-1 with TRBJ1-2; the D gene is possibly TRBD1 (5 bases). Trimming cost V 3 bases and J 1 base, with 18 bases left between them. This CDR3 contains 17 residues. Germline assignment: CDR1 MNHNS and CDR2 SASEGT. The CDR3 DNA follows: TGTGCCAGCAGTGACTGGGAGGGAACAGGCCATAACTATGGCTACACCTTC. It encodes CASSDWEGTGHNYGYTF.

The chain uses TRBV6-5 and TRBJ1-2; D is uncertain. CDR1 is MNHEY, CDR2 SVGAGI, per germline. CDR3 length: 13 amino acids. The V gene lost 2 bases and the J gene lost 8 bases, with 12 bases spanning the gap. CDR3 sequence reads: CASSYDQDRGYTF. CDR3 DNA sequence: TGTGCCAGCAGTTACGATCAAGATCGGGGCTACACCTTC.

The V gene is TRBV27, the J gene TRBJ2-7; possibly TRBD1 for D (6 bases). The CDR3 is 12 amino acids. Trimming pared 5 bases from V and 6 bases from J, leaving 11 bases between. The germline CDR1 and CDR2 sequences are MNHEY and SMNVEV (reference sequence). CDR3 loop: CASSLTGSEQYF. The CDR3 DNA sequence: TGTGCCAGCAGTCTAACAGGGTCCGAGCAGTACTTC.

This CDR3 reads CASSRDRPSYNEQFF. CDR3 nucleotides: TGTGCCAGCAGTCGGGACAGGCCCTCCTACAATGAGCAGTTCTTC. V is TRBV28 and J is TRBJ2-1; 8 positions agree with TRBD1. CDR1 and CDR2 from the germline V gene are MDHEN and SYDVKM. The CDR3 runs 15 residues. V gave up 5 bases and J gave up 0 bases; unmatched junction bases: 3.

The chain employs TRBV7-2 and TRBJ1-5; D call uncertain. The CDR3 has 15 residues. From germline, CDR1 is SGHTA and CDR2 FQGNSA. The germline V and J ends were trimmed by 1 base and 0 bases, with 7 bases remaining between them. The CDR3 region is CASSLVVGSNQPQHF. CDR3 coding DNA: TGTGCCAGCAGCTTAGTGGTCGGTAGCAATCAGCCCCAGCATTTT.

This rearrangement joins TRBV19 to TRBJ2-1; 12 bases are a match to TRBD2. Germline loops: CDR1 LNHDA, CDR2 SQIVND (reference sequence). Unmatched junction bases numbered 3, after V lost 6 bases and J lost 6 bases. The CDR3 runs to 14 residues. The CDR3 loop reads CASRGLAGSNEQFF. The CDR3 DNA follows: TGTGCCAGTAGAGGACTAGCGGGGTCCAATGAGCAGTTCTTC.

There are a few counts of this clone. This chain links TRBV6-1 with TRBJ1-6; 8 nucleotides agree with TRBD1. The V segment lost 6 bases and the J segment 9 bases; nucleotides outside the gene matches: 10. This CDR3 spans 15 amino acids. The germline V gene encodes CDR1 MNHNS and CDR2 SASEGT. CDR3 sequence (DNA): TGTGCCAGCAGCGGGCCTCATGGACAGGGTTCACCCCTCCACTTT. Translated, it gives CASSGPHGQGSPLHF.

CDR3 protein: CSVEGYPGVGANVLTF. CDR3 in DNA: TGCAGCGTTGAAGGGTACCCAGGGGTAGGGGCCAACGTCCTGACTTTC. This chain uses TRBV29-1 with TRBJ2-6; possibly TRBD1 for D (6 bases). Per the germline V gene, CDR1 is SQVTM and CDR2 is ANQGSEA. Trimming cost V 1 base and J 4 bases, with 14 bases left between them. CDR3 length: 16 amino acids.

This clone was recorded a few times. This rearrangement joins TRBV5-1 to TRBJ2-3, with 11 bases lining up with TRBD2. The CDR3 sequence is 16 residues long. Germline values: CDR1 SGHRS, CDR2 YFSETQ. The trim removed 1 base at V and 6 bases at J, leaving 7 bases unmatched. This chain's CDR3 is CASSLILAGAKDTQYF. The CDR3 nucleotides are TGCGCCAGCAGCTTGATACTAGCGGGGGCCAAGGATACGCAGTATTTT.

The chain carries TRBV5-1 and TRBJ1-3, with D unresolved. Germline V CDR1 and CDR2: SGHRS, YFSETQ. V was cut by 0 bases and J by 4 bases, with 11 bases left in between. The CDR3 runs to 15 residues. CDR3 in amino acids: CASSLEAGVGNTIYF. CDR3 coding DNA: TGCGCCAGCAGCTTGGAAGCGGGAGTCGGAAACACCATATATTTT.

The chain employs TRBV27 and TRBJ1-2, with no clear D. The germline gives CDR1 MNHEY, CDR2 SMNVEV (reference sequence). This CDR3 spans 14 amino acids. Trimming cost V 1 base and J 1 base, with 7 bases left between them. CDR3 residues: CASSLYAGNYGYTF. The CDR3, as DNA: TGTGCCAGCAGTTTATATGCGGGTAACTATGGCTACACCTTC.

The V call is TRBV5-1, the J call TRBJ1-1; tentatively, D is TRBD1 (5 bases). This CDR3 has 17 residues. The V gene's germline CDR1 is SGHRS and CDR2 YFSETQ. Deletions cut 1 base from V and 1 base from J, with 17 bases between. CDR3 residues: CASSLSMQGRANTEAFF. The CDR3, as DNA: TGCGCCAGCAGCTTGTCTATGCAGGGTAGGGCGAACACTGAAGCTTTCTTT.

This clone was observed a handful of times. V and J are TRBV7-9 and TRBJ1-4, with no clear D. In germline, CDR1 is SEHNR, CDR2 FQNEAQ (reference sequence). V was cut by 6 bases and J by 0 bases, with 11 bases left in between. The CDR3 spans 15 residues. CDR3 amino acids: CASSTRSATNEKLFF. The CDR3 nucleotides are TGTGCCAGCAGTACCAGGTCCGCAACTAATGAAAAACTGTTTTTT.

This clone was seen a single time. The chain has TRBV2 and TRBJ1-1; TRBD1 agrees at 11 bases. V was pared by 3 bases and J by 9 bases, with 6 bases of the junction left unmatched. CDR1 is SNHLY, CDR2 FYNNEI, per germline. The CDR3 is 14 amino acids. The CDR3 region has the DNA TGTGCCAGCAGTGACCGGGACAGGGGGTTGAAAGCTTTCTTT. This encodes CASSDRDRGLKAFF.